One T cell receptor (beta chain) is described in this entry. Only a few counts were recorded for this clonotype. The antigen it recognizes is unknown. The record has no base qualities; no much larger clone is one base away. These data originate in a study of response to subunit inactivated influenza vaccine (dated by TCRdb to about 2018). General notes on the study: To follow how T cells responded to a trivalent subunit inactivated influenza vaccine, the researchers relied on deep quantitative profiling of the T cell receptor repertoire. Overall results and qualifications from the work: The authors proposed that each seasonal influenza vaccination may bring in only a limited number of new T cells.

V was cut back by 4 bases and J by 1 base, leaving a gap of 7 bases between them. CDR1 ENHRY and CDR2 SYGVKD were looked up in the germline V gene. CDR3 length: 13 amino acids, cysteine to phenylalanine. Kept here is only the CDR3 DNA, which spans 39 bases and is read in frame from base 1. The method behind the library was RT-PCR. This sample was sequenced with an Illumina HiSeq 2500. Through fastp at Q25 and MiXCR, TCRdb rebuilt clones from the public reads, retaining in-frame beta chains. Identical CDR3 proteins give one entry, which carries the most common genes and DNA. For this sample the table gives roughly 550,000 distinct CDR3 sequences, of which around a quarter were detected only once. In total, the top ten clones hold around 2.8% of the sample. This sample also belongs to another study, concerning T cells expressing NK-cell markers. As described in the second report: TCR beta cDNA libraries were prepared using 5'RACE template switching, which introduced a universal primer site and unique molecular identifiers. In sorted CD3+CD56+NKG2C+, CD3+CD56+NKG2C- and CD3+CD56-NKG2C+ T-cell subsets from several donors, TCR beta-chain repertoires were profiled. Among the eight sequenced donors, seven were HCMV-seropositive and one was HCMV-seronegative. To restrict sorting to alphabetaTCR-expressing T cells, an anti-gammadeltaTCR antibody was added in several experiments. For about 6 donors, the dominant CD3+CD56+NKG2C+ clonotypes were among the top 10 CD8+ clonotypes and accounted for roughly 1.0-8% of CD8+ T cells. Those dominant clonotypes were again the most abundant among CD3+CD56-NKG2C+ cells in a few donors, at roughly 28.3-65%. Whether the expanded NKG2C-expressing T cell clones were specific for HCMV antigens was left unclear. Randomly selected healthy volunteers, three men and five women, were used as the eight sequenced donors. A commercial ELISA kit detecting HCMV-specific IgG in serum was used to determine HCMV serostatus. Ficoll density gradient centrifugation was used to isolate peripheral blood mononuclear cells from blood. Using Miltenyi isolation kits, CD4+ and CD8+ T cells were isolated from PBMC through magnetic immunoseparation. cDNA synthesis was primed from the TCR beta constant segment, followed by two successive PCR amplification steps. Illumina HiSeq 2000/2500, MiSeq or NextSeq was used to sequence libraries as 2 x 150 bp reads. Reads were demultiplexed and grouped by UMI with MIGEC, and clonotypes were assembled and quantified with MiTCR. To exclude erroneous sequences, only TCR cDNA sequences supported by at least two reads were retained. The tcR package was used for downstream repertoire analysis, and clonotypes were matched across fractions by CDR3 nucleotide sequence plus V segment. VDJmatch was used to annotate antigen specificity against VDJdb, with one amino acid substitution in CDR3 permitted.

The sequenced sample was CD4+ T cells sorted from PBMCs, obtained roughly 12 days after vaccination. The clonotype originates from a man aged 50-59 years who received an inactivated influenza vaccine. Donor details come from another sample of the same person, matched by shared clones. Recombination joined TRBV10-3 with TRBJ2-5; D gene: possibly TRBD2, on 5 matching bases. The CDR3 reads CAISVAGQETQYF. The sequenced DNA: TGTGCCATCAGTGTGGCGGGCCAAGAGACCCAGTACTTC.